This TCR beta chain is drawn from a study of blood T cell repertoires in COVID-19 (dated by TCRdb to 2019 to 2021). A note on the overall study: Samples covering the acute and convalescent phases of COVID-19 were provided by collaborators in the United States, Italy and Spain. Subjects who had been exposed to COVID-19, were actively infected with it, or had recovered from it provided the deeply sampled blood TCRbeta repertoires that made up the dataset. The samples were drawn from the first 160 participants of the ongoing ImmuneRACE study and from some 1,300 subjects provided by 6 global collaborators. A de-identified subject ID, COVID-19 status, age in years and sex were almost always included in the sample metadata. Where available, HLA class I and class II types were obtained from metadata supplied by the sample provider rather than from assay-based typing. The material from the prospective study consisted of cDNA or gDNA derived from T cells, B-cell-depleted T cells, or PBMCs. The repertoires were released in a freely available public database meant as a resource for research on the immune response to SARS-CoV-2.

Whole blood was collected in K2EDTA tubes by collaborating institutions according to the institutions' own protocols. For TCRbeta analysis, collaborator samples were shipped as frozen whole blood, as isolated PBMCs, or as DNA extracted from either sample type. Study-wide conclusions, independent of this receptor: Clinical and demographic metadata were provided uncurated, with the amount varying by source and participant.

As to this clone: There is no known antigen for this receptor. No base quality values were provided; no much bigger clone lies one nucleotide off.

TCRbeta CDR3 regions were amplified from genomic DNA using the immunoSEQ Assay, a bias-controlled multiplex PCR. Per the original workflow: Within the assay, amplification of reference gene primers was used to estimate how many nucleated cells each sample contained. To quantify the absolute abundance of each unique TCRbeta CDR3 rearrangement, sequence reads were collapsed and filtered. For each sample, productive Simpson clonality was calculated as the square root of Simpson's diversity index over productive rearrangements. In its TCRdb copy, this immuneACCESS table keeps in-frame sequences only and misses some clones. Where compared with another copy, unresolved V genes explain less than half of these, and the others have no known cause. The V and J calls and clone size were taken over from that table, and D and trimming were inferred from the DNA. This sample is represented by about 130,000 clones; roughly 86% of them were singletons. The top ten clones comprise approximately 5% of the sample.

From the cysteine through the phenylalanine, the CDR3 covers 20 amino acids. Kept here is only the CDR3 DNA, which spans 60 bases and is read in frame from base 1. At the junction V is shortened by 5 bases and J by 0 bases; bases outside the gene matches: 17. The germline V gene (reference sequence) gives CDR1 as MNHEY and CDR2 as SMNVEV. The receptor was isolated from a human donor in a cohort sampled during active COVID-19. Material: peripheral blood. The chain is encoded by TRBV27 joined to TRBJ1-3; TRBD1 matches 9 bases in the middle. The DNA sequence follows: TGTGCCAGCAGTAACCTCGTCCCGGGACAGGGTGTCGACTCTGGAAACACCATATATTTT. Its protein product is CASSNLVPGQGVDSGNTIYF.